These 15 T cell receptor beta chains were sequenced from one sample in a study of human T cells and chemical hapten exposure (dated by TCRdb to 2020 to 2023). The library was generated by RACE. Sequencer: NextSeq 500. TCRdb reprocessing: public reads trimmed at Q25 with fastp, clones called with MiXCR, in-frame beta chains kept. When rows share a CDR3 protein, they turn into one entry using the most common DNA and genes. Counted in this sample were approximately 52,000 distinct CDR3 sequences; 8.5% to 10% of them appeared once. 11% to 15% of the sample lies in the top ten. Reading the label with the study, this specimen's time point is: pre-sensitization, week 0. The treatment or condition tag for this specimen amounts to: therapeutic diphenylcyclopropenone sensitization with weekly scalp DPC. The sequencing used whole blood, collected in connection with sensitization to the hapten diphenylcyclopropenone (DPC). The receptor source for this set is a woman in her thirties or forties with alopecia areata. Some clones in this sample may be carry-over from other donors' samples.

Many counts were recorded for this clonotype. V and J are TRBV21-1 and TRBJ1-5. TRBV21-1 is described as a pseudogene. This CDR3 contains 15 residues. CDR3 sequence (DNA): TGTGCCAGCAGCAAACTGGTCGAGGGCAATCAGCCCCAGCATTTT. This encodes CASSKLVEGNQPQHF.

Many counts were recorded for this clonotype. The chain combines TRBV5-1 with TRBJ2-7; 7 bases are shared with TRBD1. Germline assignment: CDR1 SGHRS and CDR2 YFSETQ. The ends lost 4 bases at V and 6 bases at J; junction bases unmatched: 10. The CDR3 is 14 residues long. In DNA, the CDR3 is TGCGCCAGCAGCATCCTAGACAGGGCCGGCGAGCAGTACTTC. Its protein product is CASSILDRAGEQYF.

The V call is TRBV10-3, the J call TRBJ2-5; TRBD2 aligns across 8 bases. The junction had 2 bases not matched to a gene; V was cut back by 0 bases and J by 5 bases. The CDR3 spans 14 residues. CDR1 ENHRY and CDR2 SYGVKD come from the germline V gene. DNA of the CDR3: TGTGCCATCAGTGAGTCGACTAGCGTCGAGACCCAGTACTTC. Protein product: CAISESTSVETQYF.

This clonotype was picked up a small number of times. The chain is built from TRBV4-3 and TRBJ1-1; maybe TRBD1 (5 bases). This CDR3 region has 14 residues. Germline V gene sequence: CDR1 LGHNA, CDR2 YSLEER. V lost 1 base and J lost 4, with 10 bases in between. In DNA, the CDR3 is TGCGCCAGCAGCCAAGGTCTGGGGCTCACTGAAGCTTTCTTT. It yields the protein CASSQGLGLTEAFF.

This clonotype was observed at least ten times. The J gene is TRBJ2-1, the V gene TRBV19; no clear D gene. The germline CDR1 and CDR2 sequences are LNHDA and SQIVND (reference sequence). Trimming left V 10 bases short and J 1 base short, with 8 bases between. The CDR3 has 12 amino acids. The CDR3 loop reads CATGWSYNEQFF. As DNA, the CDR3 is TGTGCCACCGGGTGGTCCTACAATGAGCAGTTCTTC.

This clonotype was counted at least ten times. This chain joins TRBV18 and TRBJ1-5; a possible D gene is TRBD1 (5 bases). The V and J ends lost 3 bases and 7 bases respectively, with 10 bases between them. The CDR3 covers 13 residues. Looked up from germline, CDR1 is KGHSH and CDR2 is LQKENI. CDR3 in DNA: TGTGCCAGCTCACCGGGACTTGAACAGCCCCAGCATTTT. Translation: CASSPGLEQPQHF.

The V gene is TRBV12-5, the J gene TRBJ1-1; weak D call: TRBD1 (6 bases). V dropped 0 bases and J dropped 4 bases, with 27 bases sitting between them. Germline loops: CDR1 LGHNT, CDR2 FRNRAP. This CDR3 is 20 amino acids long. The CDR3 loop reads CASGLVVFRRAGEHSTEAFF. The CDR3 region has the DNA TGTGCTAGTGGTTTGGTAGTCTTCAGGAGGGCAGGGGAGCACAGCACTGAAGCTTTCTTT.

This clonotype has just a few counts. The chain combines TRBV12-3 or TRBV12-4 with TRBJ1-1; D is ambiguous. Trimming removed 5 bases from V and 5 bases from J, with 18 bases in between. CDR3 length equals 15 residues. CDR3 sequence reads: CASSQLDTSGTEAFF. Here the CDR3 DNA reads TGTGCCAGCAGTCAACTTGACACCTCGGGGACTGAAGCTTTCTTT.

The table lists this clonotype with a few counts. CDR3: CSARDSGGSAKNIQYF. The CDR3 nucleotides are TGCAGTGCTAGAGATAGCGGGGGGTCGGCCAAAAACATTCAGTACTTC. The chain joins TRBV20-1 to TRBJ2-4; 10 bases fit TRBD2. This CDR3 comprises 16 residues. The V gene's germline CDR1 is DFQATT and CDR2 SNEGSKA (reference sequence). Trimming cost V 0 bases and J 1 base; bases outside gene matches: 3.

There are many counts of this clonotype. This chain joins TRBV9 and TRBJ2-1; TRBD2 might be the D (5 bases). The V and J ends lost 0 bases and 3 bases respectively, with 10 bases between them. This CDR3 region has 15 residues. The germline V gene encodes CDR1 SGDLS and CDR2 YYNGEE. The CDR3 DNA sequence: TGTGCCAGCAGCGTAGCGGGGTTGGACTACAATGAGCAGTTCTTC. It translates to CASSVAGLDYNEQFF.

This clonotype showed up many times. The chain links TRBV6-4 to TRBJ2-1, with no clear D. V lost 0 bases and J 5 bases, leaving 8 bases between the germline ends. Germline CDR1 is MRHNA and CDR2 is SNTAGT. This CDR3 region has 14 residues. CDR3 sequence (DNA): TGTGCCAGCAGTGACTCTTCAGATAACAATGAGCAGTTCTTC. This codes for CASSDSSDNNEQFF.

The chain recombines TRBV11-2 with TRBJ2-3; 9 bases map to TRBD2. The CDR3 extends over 14 amino acids. Losses at the gene ends were 3 bases for V and 3 bases for J; bases not matched to a gene: 1. From germline, CDR1 is SGHAT and CDR2 FQNNGV. In DNA form, the CDR3 reads TGTGCCAGCAGCTTTGGACTAGCGACAGATACGCAGTATTTT. Its protein is CASSFGLATDTQYF.

This clonotype came up many times. V usage is TRBV12-3 or TRBV12-4 and J usage is TRBJ1-1, with 8 bases identical to TRBD1. The CDR3 totals 14 residues. With V trimmed by 7 bases and J by 4 bases, 8 bases remained unmatched. CDR3 in DNA: TGTGCCAGCACCCTACGACAGGGGCTCACTGAAGCTTTCTTT. Translation gives CASTLRQGLTEAFF.

The rearrangement links TRBV12-3 or TRBV12-4 to TRBJ2-1; 9 bases align to TRBD2. V lost 6 bases to trimming and J lost 5 bases; unmatched junction nucleotides: 11. The CDR3 is 16 residues long. This CDR3 is CASRPGWRGGNNEQFF. The CDR3 DNA sequence: TGTGCCAGCAGGCCTGGCTGGCGGGGGGGGAACAATGAGCAGTTCTTC.

A few counts support this clonotype. The chain is built from TRBV20-1 and TRBJ1-5; 10 bases fit TRBD1. The CDR3 is 14 residues long. J gave up 5 bases and V 6 bases, and 7 bases lay outside the gene matches. From germline, CDR1 is DFQATT and CDR2 SNEGSKA (reference sequence). The CDR3 sequence: CSAGRDRGHQPQHF. The CDR3 nucleotides are TGCAGTGCGGGGAGGGACAGGGGACATCAGCCCCAGCATTTT.